The 12 T cell receptor beta chains below all came from one sample that was sequenced in a study of T cell changes during pregnancy in multiple sclerosis. The method was immunoSEQ multiplex PCR; TCRdb's version includes in-frame clones alone and lacks a portion of them. The sample consists of approximately 51,000 clones, 93% of them appearing once. This material consisted of peripheral blood, taken in the second trimester of pregnancy. The receptors here all came from a female donor with multiple sclerosis, enrolled in a pregnancy study.

This clone was recorded a few times. V and J are TRBV7-2 and TRBJ2-1; unclear D gene. The CDR3 spans 11 residues. CDR1 and CDR2 from the germline V gene are SGHTA and FQGNSA. V shed 9 bases and J shed 4 bases, with 7 bases lying between them. CDR3 bases: TGTGCCAGTGTACTGTACAATGAGCAGTTCTTC. It is translated as CASVLYNEQFF.

The V and J genes are TRBV19 and TRBJ1-3, with D unresolved. Germline values: CDR1 LNHDA, CDR2 SQIVND (reference sequence). V gave up 6 bases and J gave up 0 bases, with 18 bases separating them. The CDR3 covers 17 residues. CDR3: CASSPYRKSYSGNTIYF. In DNA, the CDR3 is TGTGCCAGTAGCCCCTATCGAAAAAGCTACTCTGGAAACACCATATATTTT.

CDR3 amino acids: CASDPGERNGYTF. DNA of the CDR3: TGTGCCAGCGATCCGGGGGAGAGAAATGGCTACACCTTC. This chain links TRBV28 with TRBJ1-2; TRBD1 might be the D (5 bases). The V gene lost 8 bases and the J gene lost 6 bases, with 16 bases spanning the gap. Germline CDR1 is MDHEN and CDR2 is SYDVKM. The CDR3 length is 13 residues.

The V and J genes are TRBV18 and TRBJ1-5, with 9 bases matching TRBD1. The germline V gene has CDR1 KGHSH and CDR2 LQKENI. With 6 bases clipped from V and 8 bases from J, the junction kept 5 bases outside the gene matches. This CDR3 contains 13 residues. The CDR3 spells CASSPTGGEPQHF. The DNA for the CDR3 is TGTGCCAGCTCCCCCACAGGGGGCGAGCCCCAGCATTTT.

The rearrangement uses TRBV5-1 and TRBJ2-2; TRBD1 agrees at 9 bases. The germline V gene encodes CDR1 SGHRS and CDR2 YFSETQ. This CDR3 is 15 amino acids long. V lost 4 bases to trimming and J lost 5 bases; unmatched junction nucleotides: 6. The CDR3 DNA reads as TGCGCCAGCAGCGGGGGGACAGGGCGAACCGGGGAGCTGTTTTTT. Translated, it gives CASSGGTGRTGELFF.

This chain uses TRBV5-5 with TRBJ2-7; D is unclear. The germline V gene encodes CDR1 SGHKS and CDR2 YYEKEE (reference sequence). This CDR3 has 16 amino acids. V dropped 3 bases and J dropped 0 bases, with 16 bases sitting between them. The CDR3 DNA sequence: TGTGCCAGCAGCTCGCCCCATATAGCTAGCTCCTACGAGCAGTACTTC. It specifies CASSSPHIASSYEQYF.

Only a few counts were recorded for this clone. The V call is TRBV21-1, the J call TRBJ2-1; TRBD2, as called in the table, went unchecked against the DNA. TRBV21-1 constitutes a pseudogene. The CDR3 is made up of 17 amino acids. The CDR3 region has the DNA TGTGCCAGCAGCAAAGACTCGGCTAGCGGGAACTTCAATGAGCAGTTCTTC. Translation: CASSKDSASGNFNEQFF.

The gene calls are TRBV18 and TRBJ1-1; D perhaps matches TRBD1 (6 bases). This CDR3 is built from 15 residues. Trimming shortened V by 5 bases and J by 1 base, and 14 bases separated the two germline ends. Germline loops: CDR1 KGHSH, CDR2 LQKENI. DNA for the CDR3: TGTGCCAGCTCAACCATGACAGGCCCGAACACTGAAGCTTTCTTT. It is translated as CASSTMTGPNTEAFF.

This sequence joins TRBV29-1 and TRBJ2-7; 14 bases fit TRBD2. The CDR3 loop spans 13 amino acids. Germline V gene data show CDR1 as SQVTM and CDR2 as ANQGSEA. V dropped 6 bases and J dropped 5; count of bases not matched to a gene: 3. CDR3 protein: CSVGTSGRDEQYF. The CDR3 region has the DNA TGCAGCGTAGGGACTAGCGGGAGAGACGAGCAGTACTTC.

This clone appeared a single time. This chain joins TRBV30 and TRBJ2-1, with D possibly TRBD2 on 5 matching bases. The germline gives CDR1 GTSNPN, CDR2 SVGIG (reference sequence). This CDR3 has 17 residues. Deletions cut 1 base from V and 0 bases from J, with 16 bases between. The DNA of the CDR3 is TGTGCCTGGAGTGCCCTCAGATCCGAGGGCTCCTACAATGAGCAGTTCTTC. Residues: CAWSALRSEGSYNEQFF.

The rearrangement joins TRBV27 to TRBJ2-1; D might be TRBD1 (6 bases). CDR1 and CDR2 from the germline V gene are MNHEY and SMNVEV (reference sequence). The CDR3 length is 12 residues. The V gene lost 6 bases and the J gene lost 6 bases, with 9 bases spanning the gap. The DNA for the CDR3 is TGTGCCAGCAGCACACAGGGCAATGAGCAGTTCTTC. Translated: CASSTQGNEQFF.

V and J are TRBV6-5 and TRBJ1-2, with D perhaps matching TRBD1 (6 bases). This CDR3 is 14 amino acids long. The V end was cut by 7 bases, the J end by 2 bases, with 14 bases between. Germline V gives CDR1 MNHEY, CDR2 SVGAGI. In DNA form, the CDR3 reads TGTGCCAGCACCCCCGGACAGCAGAACTATGGCTACACCTTC. It is translated as CASTPGQQNYGYTF.